This paragraph reports one T cell receptor beta chain. Its cognate antigen is unknown. TCRdb's table, derived via immunoSEQ multiplex PCR, lists solely in-frame clones and lacks some. The sample holds approximately 44,000 clones, approximately 78% seen once. Time point specified: recipient sample about 28 days before transplant, after cytoreduction. This sample was included in a study of T cell clonotyping in hematopoietic cell transplantation. General study results and limits: CD4 and CD8 repertoire contributions could not be separated without sorting. Higher Inverse Simpson Index values in graft donor and pretransplant recipient predicted broader posttransplant TCR diversity.

CDR3 length: 16 residues. The J segment lost 5 bases and the V segment lost 3 bases, leaving 6 bases of the junction unmatched. Germline V CDR1 and CDR2: SGHNT, YENEEA. The source was peripheral blood mononuclear cells, collected before stem cell transplant. This rearrangement joins TRBV11-3 to TRBJ2-3; 12 bases fit TRBD2. This clonotype originated in a man between 60 and 75 years old with myelodysplastic syndrome. Some clones in this sample may be carry-over from other donors' samples. DNA of the CDR3: TGTGCCAGCAGCTTTACTAGCGGGGGGAGTAGAGATACGCAGTATTTT. This sequence encodes CASSFTSGGSRDTQYF.